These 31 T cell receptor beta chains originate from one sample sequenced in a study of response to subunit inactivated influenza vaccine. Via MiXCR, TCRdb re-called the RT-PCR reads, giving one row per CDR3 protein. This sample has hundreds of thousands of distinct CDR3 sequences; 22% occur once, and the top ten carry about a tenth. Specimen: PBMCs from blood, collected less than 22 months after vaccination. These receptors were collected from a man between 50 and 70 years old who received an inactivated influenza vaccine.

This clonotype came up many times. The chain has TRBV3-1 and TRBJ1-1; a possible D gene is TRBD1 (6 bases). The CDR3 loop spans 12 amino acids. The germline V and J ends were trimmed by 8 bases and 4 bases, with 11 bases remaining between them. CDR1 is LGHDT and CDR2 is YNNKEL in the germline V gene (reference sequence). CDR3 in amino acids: CASEGGGTEAFF. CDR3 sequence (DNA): TGTGCCAGCGAGGGGGGGGGCACTGAAGCTTTCTTT.

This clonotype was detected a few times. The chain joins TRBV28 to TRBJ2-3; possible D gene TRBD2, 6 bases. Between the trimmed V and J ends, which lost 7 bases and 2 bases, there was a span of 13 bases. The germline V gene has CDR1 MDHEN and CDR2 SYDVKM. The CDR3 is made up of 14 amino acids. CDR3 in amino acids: CASNTAGITDTQYF. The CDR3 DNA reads TGTGCCAGCAATACGGCGGGAATCACAGATACGCAGTATTTT.

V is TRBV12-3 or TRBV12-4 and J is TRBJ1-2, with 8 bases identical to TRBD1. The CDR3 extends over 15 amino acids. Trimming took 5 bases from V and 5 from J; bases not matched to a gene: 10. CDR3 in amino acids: CASSNGARGHYGYTF. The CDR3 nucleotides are TGTGCCAGCAGTAACGGGGCCAGGGGGCATTATGGCTACACCTTC.

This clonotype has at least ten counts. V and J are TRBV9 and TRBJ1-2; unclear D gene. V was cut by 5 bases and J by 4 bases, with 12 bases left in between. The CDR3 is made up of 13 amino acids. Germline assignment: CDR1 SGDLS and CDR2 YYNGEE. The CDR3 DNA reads TGTGCCAGCAGTACCGGGAGTATCTATGGCTACACCTTC. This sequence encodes CASSTGSIYGYTF.

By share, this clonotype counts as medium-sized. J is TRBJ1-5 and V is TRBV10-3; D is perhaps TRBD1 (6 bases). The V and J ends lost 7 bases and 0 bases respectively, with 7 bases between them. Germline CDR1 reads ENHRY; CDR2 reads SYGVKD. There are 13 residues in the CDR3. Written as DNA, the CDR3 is TGTGCCATCAAGACAGGTAGCAATCAGCCCCAGCATTTT. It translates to CAIKTGSNQPQHF.

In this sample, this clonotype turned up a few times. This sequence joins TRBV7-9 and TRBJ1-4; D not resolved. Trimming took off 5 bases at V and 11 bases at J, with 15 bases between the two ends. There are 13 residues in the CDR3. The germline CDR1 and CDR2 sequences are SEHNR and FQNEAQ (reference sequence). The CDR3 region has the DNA TGTGCCAGCAGCGCCAATGAATTCGGGAAACTGTTTTTT. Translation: CASSANEFGKLFF.

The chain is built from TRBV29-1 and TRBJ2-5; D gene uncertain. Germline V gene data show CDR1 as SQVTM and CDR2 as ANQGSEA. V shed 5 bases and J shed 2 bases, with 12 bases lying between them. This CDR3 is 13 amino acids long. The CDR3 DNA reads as TGCAGCGTTCTTAGATACTTACAAGAGACCCAGTACTTC. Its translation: CSVLRYLQETQYF. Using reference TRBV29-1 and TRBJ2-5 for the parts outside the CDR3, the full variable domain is SAVISQKPSRDICQRGTSLTIQCQVDSQVTMMFWYRQQPGQSLTLIATANQGSEATYESGFVIDKFPISRPNLTFSTLTVSNMSPEDSSIYLCSVLRYLQETQYFGPGTRLLVL.

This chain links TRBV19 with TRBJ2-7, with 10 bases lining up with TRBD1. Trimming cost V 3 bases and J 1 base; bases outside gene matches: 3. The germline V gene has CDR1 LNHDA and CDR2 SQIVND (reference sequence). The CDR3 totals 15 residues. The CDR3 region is CASSMPGQGSYEQYF. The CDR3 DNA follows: TGTGCCAGTAGTATGCCGGGACAGGGGTCCTACGAGCAGTACTTC. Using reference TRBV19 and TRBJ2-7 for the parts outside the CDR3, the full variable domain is DGGITQSPKYLFRKEGQNVTLSCEQNLNHDAMYWYRQDPGQGLRLIYYSQIVNDFQKGDIAEGYSVSREKKESFPLTVTSAQKNPTAFYLCASSMPGQGSYEQYFGPGTRLTVT.

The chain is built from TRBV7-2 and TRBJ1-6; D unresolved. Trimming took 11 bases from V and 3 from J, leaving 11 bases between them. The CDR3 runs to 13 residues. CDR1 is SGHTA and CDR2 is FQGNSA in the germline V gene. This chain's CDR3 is CAGSPLYNSPLHF. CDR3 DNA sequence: TGTGCCGGCTCCCCTCTCTATAATTCACCCCTCCACTTT.

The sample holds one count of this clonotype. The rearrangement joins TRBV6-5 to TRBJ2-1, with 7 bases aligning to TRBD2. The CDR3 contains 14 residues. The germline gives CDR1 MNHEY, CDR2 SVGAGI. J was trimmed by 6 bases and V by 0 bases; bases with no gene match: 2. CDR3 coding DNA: TGTGCCAGCAGTTACTCGGGGGGGGTCAATGAGCAGTTCTTC. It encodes CASSYSGGVNEQFF.

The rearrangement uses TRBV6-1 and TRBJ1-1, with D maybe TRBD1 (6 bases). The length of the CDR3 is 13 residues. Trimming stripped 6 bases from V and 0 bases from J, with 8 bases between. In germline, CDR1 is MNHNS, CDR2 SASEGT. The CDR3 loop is CASRDRLNTEAFF. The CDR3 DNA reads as TGTGCCAGCAGGGACAGACTGAACACTGAAGCTTTCTTT.

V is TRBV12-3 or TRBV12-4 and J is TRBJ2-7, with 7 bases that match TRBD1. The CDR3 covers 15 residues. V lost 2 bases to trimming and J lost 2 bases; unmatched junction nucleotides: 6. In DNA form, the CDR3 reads TGTGCCAGCAGTTTACAAGGGGGCTATACCTACGAGCAGTACTTC. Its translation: CASSLQGGYTYEQYF.

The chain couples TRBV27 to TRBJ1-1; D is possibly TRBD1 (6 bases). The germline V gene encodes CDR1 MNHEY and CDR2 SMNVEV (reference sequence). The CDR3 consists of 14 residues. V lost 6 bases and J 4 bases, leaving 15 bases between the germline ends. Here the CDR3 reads CASSRTERGTEAFF. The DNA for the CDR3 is TGTGCCAGCAGCAGGACAGAACGGGGCACTGAAGCTTTCTTT.

Here the CDR3 reads CASSSLKTSGTSEQYF. The CDR3 DNA follows: TGTGCCAGCAGTTCCCTCAAGACTAGCGGGACCTCCGAGCAGTACTTC. This sequence joins TRBV28 and TRBJ2-7, with 11 bases matching TRBD2. The V gene's germline CDR1 is MDHEN and CDR2 SYDVKM. After removal of 4 bases from V and 6 bases from J, the junction contained 11 bases not matched to a gene. The length of the CDR3 is 16 residues.

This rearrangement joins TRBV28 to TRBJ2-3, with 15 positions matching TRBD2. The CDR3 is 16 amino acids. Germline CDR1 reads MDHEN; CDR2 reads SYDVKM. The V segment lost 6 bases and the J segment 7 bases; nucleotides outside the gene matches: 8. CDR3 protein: CASSQGLAGGSNTQYF. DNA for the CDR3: TGTGCCAGCAGCCAAGGACTAGCGGGAGGGTCGAATACGCAGTATTTT. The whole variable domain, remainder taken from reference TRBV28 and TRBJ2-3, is DVKVTQSSRYLVKRTGEKVFLECVQDMDHENMFWYRQDPGLGLRLIYFSYDVKMKEKGDIPEGYSVSREKKERFSLILESASTNQTSMYLCASSQGLAGGSNTQYFGPGTRLTVL.

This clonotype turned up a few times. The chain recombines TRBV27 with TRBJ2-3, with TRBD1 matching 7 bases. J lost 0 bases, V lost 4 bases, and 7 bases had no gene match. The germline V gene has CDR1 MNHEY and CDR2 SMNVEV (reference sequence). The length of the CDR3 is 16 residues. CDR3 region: CASSSQGQTSTDTQYF. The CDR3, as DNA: TGTGCCAGCAGTTCCCAGGGACAGACTAGCACAGATACGCAGTATTTT.

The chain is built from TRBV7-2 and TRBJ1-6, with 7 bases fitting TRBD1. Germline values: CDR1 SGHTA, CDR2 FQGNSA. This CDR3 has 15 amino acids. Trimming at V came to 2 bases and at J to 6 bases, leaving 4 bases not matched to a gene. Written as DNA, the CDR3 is TGTGCCAGCAGCTTAAGGCAGGGGGGTAATTCACCCCTCCACTTT. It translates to CASSLRQGGNSPLHF. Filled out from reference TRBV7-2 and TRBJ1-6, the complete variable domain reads GAGVSQSPSNKVTEKGKDVELRCDPISGHTALYWYRQSLGQGLEFLIYFQGNSAPDKSGLPSDRFSAERTGGSVSTLTIQRTQQEDSAVYLCASSLRQGGNSPLHFGNGTRLTVT.

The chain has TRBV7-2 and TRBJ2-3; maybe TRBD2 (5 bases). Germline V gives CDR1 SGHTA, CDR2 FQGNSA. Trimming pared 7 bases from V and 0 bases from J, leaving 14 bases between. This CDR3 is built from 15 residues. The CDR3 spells CASTLGGLSTDTQYF. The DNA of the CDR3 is TGTGCCAGCACCCTCGGCGGGCTAAGCACAGATACGCAGTATTTT.

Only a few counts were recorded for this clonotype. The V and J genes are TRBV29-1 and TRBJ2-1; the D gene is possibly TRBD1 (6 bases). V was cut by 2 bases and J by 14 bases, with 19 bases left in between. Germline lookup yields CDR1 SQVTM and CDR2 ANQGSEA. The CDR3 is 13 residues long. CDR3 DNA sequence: TGCAGCGTTGAATTTGACAGGACGACGGCTAAGTTCTTC. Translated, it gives CSVEFDRTTAKFF.

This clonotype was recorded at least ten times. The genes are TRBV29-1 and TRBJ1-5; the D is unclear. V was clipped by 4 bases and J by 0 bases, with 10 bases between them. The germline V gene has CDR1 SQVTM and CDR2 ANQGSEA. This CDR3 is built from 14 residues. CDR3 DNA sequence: TGCAGCGTTGCGGTCACTAATAGCAATCAGCCCCAGCATTTT. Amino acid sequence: CSVAVTNSNQPQHF.

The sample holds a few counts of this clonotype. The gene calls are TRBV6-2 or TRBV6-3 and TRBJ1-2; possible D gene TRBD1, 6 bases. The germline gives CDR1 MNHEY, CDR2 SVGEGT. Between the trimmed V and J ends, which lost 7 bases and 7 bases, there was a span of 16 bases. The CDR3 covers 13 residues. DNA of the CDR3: TGTGCCAGCAACAGGGTGTTGAATTTTGGCTACACCTTC. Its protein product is CASNRVLNFGYTF.

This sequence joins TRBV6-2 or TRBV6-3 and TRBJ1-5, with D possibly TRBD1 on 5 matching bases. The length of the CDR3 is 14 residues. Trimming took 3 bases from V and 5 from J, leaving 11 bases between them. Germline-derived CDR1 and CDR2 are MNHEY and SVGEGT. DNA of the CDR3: TGTGCCAGCAGTTATGTCCAGGGCGATCAGCCCCAGCATTTT. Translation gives CASSYVQGDQPQHF.

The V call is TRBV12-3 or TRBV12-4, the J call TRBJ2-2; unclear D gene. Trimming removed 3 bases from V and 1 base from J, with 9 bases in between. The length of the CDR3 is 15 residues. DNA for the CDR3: TGTGCCAGCAGTTTGAGACACAGGAACACCGGGGAGCTGTTTTTT. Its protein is CASSLRHRNTGELFF.

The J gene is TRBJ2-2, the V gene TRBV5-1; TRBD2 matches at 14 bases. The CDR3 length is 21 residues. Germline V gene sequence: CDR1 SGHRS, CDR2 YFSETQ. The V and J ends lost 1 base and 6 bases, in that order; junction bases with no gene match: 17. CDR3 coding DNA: TGCGCCAGCAGCTTGCCTATAACTGGGACTAGCGGGAGAATTCTGTCCGGGGAGCTGTTTTTT. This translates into CASSLPITGTSGRILSGELFF.

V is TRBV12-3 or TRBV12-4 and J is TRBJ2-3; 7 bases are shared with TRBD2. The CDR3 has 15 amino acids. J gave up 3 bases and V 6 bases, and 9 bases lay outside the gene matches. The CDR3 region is CASRLGASGTDTQYF. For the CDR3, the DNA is TGTGCCAGCAGACTAGGGGCTAGCGGAACAGATACGCAGTATTTT.

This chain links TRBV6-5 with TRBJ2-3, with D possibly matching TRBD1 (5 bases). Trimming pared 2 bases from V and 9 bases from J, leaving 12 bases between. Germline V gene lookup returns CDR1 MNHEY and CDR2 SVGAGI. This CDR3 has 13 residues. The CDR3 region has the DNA TGTGCCAGCAGTTACAACGGCAGGGTCACGCAGTATTTT. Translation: CASSYNGRVTQYF.

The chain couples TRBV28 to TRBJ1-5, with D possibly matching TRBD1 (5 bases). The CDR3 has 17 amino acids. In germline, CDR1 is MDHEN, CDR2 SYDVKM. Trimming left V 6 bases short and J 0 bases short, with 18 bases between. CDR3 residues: CASSPIFRTTSNQPQHF. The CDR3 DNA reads TGTGCCAGCAGCCCTATCTTCCGGACAACTAGCAATCAGCCCCAGCATTTT.

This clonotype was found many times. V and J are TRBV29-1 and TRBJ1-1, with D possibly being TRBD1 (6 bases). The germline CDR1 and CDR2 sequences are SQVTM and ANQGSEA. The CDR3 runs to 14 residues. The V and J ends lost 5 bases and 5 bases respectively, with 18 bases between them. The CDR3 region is CSVFGTSKRTEAFF. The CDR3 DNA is TGCAGCGTTTTCGGGACATCAAAGCGGACTGAAGCTTTCTTT.

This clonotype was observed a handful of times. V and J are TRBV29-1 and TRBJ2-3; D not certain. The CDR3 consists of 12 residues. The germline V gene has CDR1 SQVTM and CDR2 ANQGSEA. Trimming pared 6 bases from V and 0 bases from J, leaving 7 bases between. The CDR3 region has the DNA TGCAGCGTCCTCCCCAGCACAGATACGCAGTATTTT. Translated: CSVLPSTDTQYF.

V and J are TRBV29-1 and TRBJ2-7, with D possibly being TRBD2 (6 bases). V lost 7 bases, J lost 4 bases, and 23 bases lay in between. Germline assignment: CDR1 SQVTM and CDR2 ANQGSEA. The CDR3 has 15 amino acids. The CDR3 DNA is TGCAGCGCCATCCGTGGGTCGGGAGTCGGGTACGAGCAGTACTTC. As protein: CSAIRGSGVGYEQYF.

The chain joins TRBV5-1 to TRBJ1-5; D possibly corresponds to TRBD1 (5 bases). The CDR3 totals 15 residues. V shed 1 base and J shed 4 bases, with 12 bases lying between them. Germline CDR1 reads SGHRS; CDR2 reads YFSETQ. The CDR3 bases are TGCGCCAGCAGCTTGACGCCAGGGAGGAATCAGCCCCAGCATTTT. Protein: CASSLTPGRNQPQHF.